Presented here are 6 T cell receptor beta chains from one specimen sequenced in a study of CD8 T cells in Susac syndrome. An input of about 0.5 to 1 ug of RNA was subjected to reverse transcription using random hexamers. Each CDR3 protein gets one entry after TCRdb re-called the immunoSEQ multiplex PCR reads with MiXCR. The top ten clones hold around 0.16% of a sample with 210,000 or so distinct CDR3 sequences, about 94% of them seen once. Sequencing was performed on CD4+ T cells from PBMCs. These receptors came from a human donor with Susac syndrome.

The gene calls are TRBV25-1 and TRBJ2-7, with 8 bases lining up with TRBD1. The CDR3 runs 15 residues. Germline V CDR1 and CDR2: MGHDK, SYGVNS. Losses at the gene ends were 3 bases for V and 2 bases for J; bases not matched to a gene: 6. Here the CDR3 reads CASSDPGQATYEQYF. Written as DNA, the CDR3 is TGTGCCAGCAGTGACCCGGGACAGGCAACCTACGAGCAGTACTTC.

The V gene is TRBV28, the J gene TRBJ1-1; no clear D gene. This CDR3 contains 13 residues. CDR1 is MDHEN and CDR2 is SYDVKM in the germline V gene. The V and J ends lost 6 bases and 4 bases respectively, with 12 bases between them. The CDR3 nucleotides are TGTGCCAGCAGACCCCGAAGACCCACTGAAGCTTTCTTT. It is translated as CASRPRRPTEAFF.

The chain couples TRBV20-1 to TRBJ2-7; 8 positions match TRBD1. Germline values: CDR1 DFQATT, CDR2 SNEGSKA (reference sequence). The CDR3 covers 15 residues. J was trimmed by 0 bases and V by 5 bases; bases with no gene match: 9. The CDR3 DNA follows: TGCAGTGCTCCCCGCAGGGGGCCCTTCTCCTACGAGCAGTACTTC. It yields the protein CSAPRRGPFSYEQYF.

This chain joins TRBV5-1 and TRBJ1-2; 12 bases are a match to TRBD1. Trimming took 5 bases from V and 4 from J; bases not matched to a gene: 3. Germline V gene data show CDR1 as SGHRS and CDR2 as YFSETQ. This CDR3 spans 14 amino acids. In DNA form, the CDR3 reads TGCGCCAGCAGGCAGGGACAGGGGGCCTATGGCTACACCTTC. Translating gives CASRQGQGAYGYTF.

CDR3 in amino acids: CASSQVVAGPPEAFF. The CDR3 bases are TGCGCCAGCAGCCAAGTGGTGGCAGGGCCTCCTGAAGCTTTCTTT. The rearrangement links TRBV4-1 to TRBJ1-1, with D maybe TRBD1 (5 bases). With 1 base removed from V and 6 bases from J, the gap between germline ends came to 15 bases. CDR1 and CDR2 from the germline V gene are MGHRA and YSYEKL. This CDR3 is 15 amino acids long.

The V gene is TRBV4-1, the J gene TRBJ1-1; D is unresolved. Per germline, CDR1 MGHRA and CDR2 YSYEKL. V lost 1 base to trimming and J lost 2 bases, with 11 bases between them. The CDR3 is 15 residues long. CDR3 nucleotides: TGCGCCAGCAGCCAAGGCTCCGGCCGCAACACTGAAGCTTTCTTT. Protein: CASSQGSGRNTEAFF.